These T cell receptor beta chains were read from a single sample in a study of blood T cells in healthy people across ages. Each CDR3 protein gets one entry after TCRdb re-called the 5' RACE reads with MiXCR. The sample has 500,000 to 550,000 distinct CDR3 sequences; 24% are singletons. Separately, the same data were catalogued under a study of T cells of mothers and their children.

The specimen was blood. The receptors here all came from a boy aged 10-17 years in good health. CDR3s include the opening cysteine and the closing phenylalanine or tryptophan. A D gene is named only where the DNA matches it firmly. For some rows the clone size is stated as once, few or many, or as a class when expanded; others skip it.

clone size,J gene,V gene,D gene,CDR3 protein,CDR3 DNA
-,TRBJ2-1,TRBV3-1,-,CASSRGSRGTYNEQFF,TGTGCCAGCAGCCGAGGGAGCCGGGGTACTTACAATGAGCAGTTCTTC
few,TRBJ1-2,TRBV6-5,TRBD1,CASSYWGQGPSHGYTF,TGTGCCAGCAGTTACTGGGGACAGGGGCCGTCCCATGGCTACACCTTC
few,TRBJ2-7,TRBV4-1,TRBD2,CASGLGTSGVYEQYF,TGCGCCAGCGGACTCGGGACTAGCGGAGTTTACGAGCAGTACTTC
-,TRBJ1-1,TRBV7-9,-,CASSHWPGEAFF,TGTGCCAGCAGCCATTGGCCTGGTGAAGCTTTCTTT
-,TRBJ2-5,TRBV4-1,TRBD1,CVSSQVEGAAETQYF,TGCGTCAGCAGCCAAGTAGAGGGGGCGGCTGAGACCCAGTACTTC
few,TRBJ2-5,TRBV6-2/TRBV6-3,TRBD1,CASSWSRDSRQETQYF,TGTGCCAGCAGTTGGTCGAGGGACAGCCGACAAGAGACCCAGTACTTC
-,TRBJ1-5,TRBV7-8,-,CASSLRDHSNQPQHF,TGTGCCAGCAGCTTAAGGGACCATAGCAATCAGCCCCAGCATTTT
-,TRBJ1-2,TRBV7-2,-,CASSLVSGQKYGYTF,TGTGCCAGCAGCTTAGTTTCTGGGCAGAAATATGGCTACACCTTC
-,TRBJ2-5,TRBV28,TRBD2,CASSSLAGKETQYF,TGTGCCAGCAGTTCTCTAGCGGGAAAAGAGACCCAGTACTTC
-,TRBJ2-7,TRBV11-1,-,CASSVGPYEQYF,TGTGCCAGCAGCGTAGGCCCCTACGAGCAGTACTTC
-,TRBJ2-5,TRBV20-1,TRBD1,CSAPGQGRGETQYF,TGCAGTGCCCCGGGACAGGGTAGGGGGGAGACCCAGTACTTC
-,TRBJ2-3,TRBV27,-,CASSLGPNTDAQYF,TGTGCCAGCAGTTTAGGTCCAAATACAGATGCGCAGTATTTT
once,TRBJ2-5,TRBV4-2,TRBD2,CASSQGAGEETQYF,TGTGCCAGCAGCCAAGGGGCGGGGGAAGAGACCCAGTACTTC
few,TRBJ1-4,TRBV29-1,-,CSVEQGGEKLFF,TGCAGCGTTGAACAGGGTGGTGAAAAACTGTTTTTT
few,TRBJ2-7,TRBV20-1,TRBD1,CSASEGQGVWYEQYF,TGCAGTGCTAGCGAGGGACAGGGGGTCTGGTACGAGCAGTACTTC
-,TRBJ1-2,TRBV28,-,CASSLSPYGYTF,TGTGCCAGCAGTTTATCCCCTTATGGCTACACCTTC
-,TRBJ1-6,TRBV20-1,-,CSARVAGASSPLHF,TGCAGTGCTAGAGTTGCCGGGGCCTCTTCACCCCTCCACTTT
few,TRBJ1-4,TRBV4-1,-,CASSQAEGEKLFF,TGCGCCAGCAGCCAAGCCGAGGGTGAGAAACTGTTTTTT
-,TRBJ2-3,TRBV7-9,-,CAWVGESTDTQYF,TGTGCTTGGGTGGGGGAAAGCACAGATACGCAGTATTTT
-,TRBJ2-5,TRBV6-5,TRBD2,CASRPKAGGRETQYF,TGTGCCAGCAGACCTAAAGCGGGAGGGCGAGAGACCCAGTACTTC
few,TRBJ2-5,TRBV9,-,CASSVDDARIGGQYF,TGTGCCAGCAGCGTAGACGACGCTAGGATCGGTGGGCAGTACTTC
-,TRBJ2-2,TRBV3-1,-,CASSHGTTGELFF,TGTGCCAGCAGCCACGGAACCACCGGGGAGCTGTTTTTT
few,TRBJ1-5,TRBV19,-,CASSALPGQSNQPQHF,TGTGCCAGTAGTGCCCTCCCTGGACAGTCGAATCAGCCCCAGCATTTT
-,TRBJ2-2,TRBV12-3/TRBV12-4,TRBD2,CAGRGLADTGELFF,TGTGCCGGGAGAGGCCTAGCGGATACCGGGGAGCTGTTTTTT
-,TRBJ1-5,TRBV5-1,-,CASSPLPGPWWGYSNQPQHF,TGCGCCAGCAGTCCTCTTCCGGGACCCTGGTGGGGGTATAGCAATCAGCCCCAGCATTTT
-,TRBJ2-1,TRBV7-9,-,CASSFKNITGAYNEQFF,TGTGCCAGCAGCTTCAAAAACATCACGGGCGCTTACAATGAGCAGTTCTTC
-,TRBJ2-1,TRBV4-3,TRBD2,CASSHLVAGAYNEQFF,TGCGCCAGCAGCCACCTTGTAGCGGGGGCTTACAATGAGCAGTTCTTC
few,TRBJ2-3,TRBV12-3/TRBV12-4,-,CASSLMETTDTQYF,TGTGCCAGCAGTTTAATGGAGACCACAGATACGCAGTATTTT
-,TRBJ2-5,TRBV21-1,-,CASSKLTGGGEETQYF,TGTGCCAGCAGCAAACTCACAGGGGGGGGAGAAGAGACCCAGTACTTC
-,TRBJ2-7,TRBV5-1,-,CASSFGINYEQYF,TGCGCCAGCAGCTTCGGGATAAACTACGAGCAGTACTTC
few,TRBJ2-1,TRBV15,TRBD2,CATLKRGYNEQFF,TGTGCCACCTTAAAGCGGGGCTACAATGAGCAGTTCTTC
many,TRBJ2-2,TRBV7-8,TRBD2,CASSPSRAGGAGELFF,TGTGCCAGCAGCCCCTCGAGGGCGGGGGGCGCCGGGGAGCTGTTTTTT
-,TRBJ1-5,TRBV2,TRBD1,CASNFGQGAWEPQHF,TGTGCCAGCAATTTTGGACAGGGGGCTTGGGAGCCCCAGCATTTT
few,TRBJ2-1,TRBV5-1,-,CASSLGATSLIDEQFF,TGCGCCAGCAGCTTGGGGGCGACTAGTTTGATCGATGAGCAGTTCTTC
-,TRBJ2-7,TRBV20-1,-,CSASLRTGAFYEQYF,TGCAGTGCTAGTTTAAGGACCGGGGCTTTTTACGAGCAGTACTTC
few,TRBJ2-5,TRBV7-3,-,CASSKGNLGTQYF,TGTGCCAGCAGCAAAGGGAACCTGGGGACCCAGTACTTC
many,TRBJ2-7,TRBV6-2/TRBV6-3,TRBD1,CASRRITGTGLIYEQYF,TGTGCCAGCAGGCGAATCACCGGGACAGGGCTTATCTACGAGCAGTACTTC
-,TRBJ2-7,TRBV30,TRBD2,CACLAGGHYEQYF,TGTGCCTGTCTCGCGGGGGGGCACTACGAGCAGTACTTC
-,TRBJ2-1,TRBV12-3/TRBV12-4,TRBD2,CASSSGRARGLAGGYNEQFF,TGTGCCAGCAGTTCGGGCAGGGCCCGGGGACTAGCGGGGGGTTACAATGAGCAGTTCTTC
few,TRBJ2-3,TRBV4-2,TRBD2,CASSQSRRGGHVLDTQYF,TGTGCCAGCAGCCAATCGAGGCGGGGGGGCCATGTATTAGATACGCAGTATTTT
few,TRBJ1-4,TRBV20-1,-,CSARSVTDLEKLFF,TGCAGTGCCAGATCGGTAACGGATCTCGAAAAACTGTTTTTT
-,TRBJ2-7,TRBV7-8,-,CASSLTGDHYEQYF,TGTGCCAGCAGCTTGACGGGAGATCACTACGAGCAGTACTTC
few,TRBJ1-2,TRBV7-2,-,CASSLVPPGGASNYGYTF,TGTGCCAGCAGCTTAGTCCCCCCCGGGGGGGCTTCTAACTATGGCTACACCTTC
medium-sized,TRBJ2-5,TRBV20-1,TRBD2,CSARPTSGDQETQYF,TGCAGTGCTAGACCGACTAGCGGAGACCAAGAGACCCAGTACTTC
-,TRBJ2-7,TRBV20-1,TRBD2,CSASTSFSGGGGYEQYF,TGCAGTGCTAGCACCTCTTTTAGCGGGGGGGGAGGCTACGAGCAGTACTTC